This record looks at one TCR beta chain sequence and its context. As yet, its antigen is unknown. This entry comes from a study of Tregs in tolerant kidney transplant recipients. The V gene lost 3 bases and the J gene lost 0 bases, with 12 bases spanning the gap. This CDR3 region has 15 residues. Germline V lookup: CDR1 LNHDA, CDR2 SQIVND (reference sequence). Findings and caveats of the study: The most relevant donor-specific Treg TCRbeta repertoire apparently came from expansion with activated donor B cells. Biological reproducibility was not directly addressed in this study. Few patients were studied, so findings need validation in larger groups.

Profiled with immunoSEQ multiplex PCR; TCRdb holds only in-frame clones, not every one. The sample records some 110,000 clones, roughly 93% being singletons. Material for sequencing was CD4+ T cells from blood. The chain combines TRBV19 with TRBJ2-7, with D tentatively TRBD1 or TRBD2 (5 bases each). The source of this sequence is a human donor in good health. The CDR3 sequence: CASSMNWGSSYEQYF. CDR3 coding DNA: TGTGCCAGTAGTATGAACTGGGGGAGCTCCTACGAGCAGTACTTC.